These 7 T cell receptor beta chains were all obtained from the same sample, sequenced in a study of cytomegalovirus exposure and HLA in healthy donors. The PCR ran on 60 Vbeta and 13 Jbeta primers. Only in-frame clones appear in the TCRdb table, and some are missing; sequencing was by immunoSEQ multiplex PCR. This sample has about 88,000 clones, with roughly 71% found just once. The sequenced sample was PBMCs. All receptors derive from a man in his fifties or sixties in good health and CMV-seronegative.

The CDR3 sequence is CASSLGPPGEQFF. The CDR3 region has the DNA TGTGCCAGCAGCTTAGGACCCCCGGGAGAGCAGTTCTTC. The V gene is TRBV7-8, the J gene TRBJ2-1; tentative D call: TRBD2 (5 bases). Per the germline V gene, CDR1 is SGHVS and CDR2 is FQNEAQ. V lost 1 base and J lost 10, with 11 bases in between. CDR3 length equals 13 residues.

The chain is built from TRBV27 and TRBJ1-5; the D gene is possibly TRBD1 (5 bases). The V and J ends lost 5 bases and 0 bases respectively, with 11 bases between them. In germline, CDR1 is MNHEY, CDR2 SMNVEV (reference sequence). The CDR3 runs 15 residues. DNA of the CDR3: TGTGCCAGCAGTGCCAGGGTTTATAGCAATCAGCCCCAGCATTTT. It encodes CASSARVYSNQPQHF.

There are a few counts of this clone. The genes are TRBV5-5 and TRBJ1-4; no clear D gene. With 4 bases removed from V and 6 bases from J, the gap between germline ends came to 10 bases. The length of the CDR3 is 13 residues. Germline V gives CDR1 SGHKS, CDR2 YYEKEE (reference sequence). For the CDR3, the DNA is TGTGCCAGCAGCCTTGACCTAGATGAAAAACTGTTTTTT. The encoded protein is CASSLDLDEKLFF.

The CDR3 DNA follows: TGTGCCAGCAGCTTATCAGGGGACAATGAGCAGTTCTTC. Amino acid sequence: CASSLSGDNEQFF. The chain has TRBV7-9 and TRBJ2-1; tentatively, D is TRBD1 (6 bases). This CDR3 is 13 amino acids long. The V end was cut by 2 bases, the J end by 5 bases, with 7 bases between. Germline V CDR1 and CDR2: SEHNR, FQNEAQ (reference sequence).

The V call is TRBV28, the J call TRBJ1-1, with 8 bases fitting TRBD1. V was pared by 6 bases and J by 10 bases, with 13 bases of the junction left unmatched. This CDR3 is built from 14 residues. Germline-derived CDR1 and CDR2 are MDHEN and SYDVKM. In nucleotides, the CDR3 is TGTGCCAGCAGCCGCGGACAGGGAGGGGGATCAGCTTTCTTT. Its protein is CASSRGQGGGSAFF.

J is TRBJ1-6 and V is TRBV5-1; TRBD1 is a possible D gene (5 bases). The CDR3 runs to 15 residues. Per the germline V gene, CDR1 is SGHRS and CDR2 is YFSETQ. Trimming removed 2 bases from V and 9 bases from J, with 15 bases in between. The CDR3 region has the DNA TGCGCCAGCAGCTTAGGAGGGGAAATCGGTTCACCCCTCCACTTT. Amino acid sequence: CASSLGGEIGSPLHF.

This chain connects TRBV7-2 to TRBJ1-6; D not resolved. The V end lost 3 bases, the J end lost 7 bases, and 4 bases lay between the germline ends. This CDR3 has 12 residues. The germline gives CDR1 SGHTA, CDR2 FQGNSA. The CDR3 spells CASSFVNSPLHF. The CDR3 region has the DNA TGTGCCAGCAGCTTCGTCAATTCACCCCTCCACTTT.